This T cell receptor beta chain was obtained from a study of blood T cell repertoires in COVID-19. Overall study: Acute and convalescent COVID-19 specimens originated in the United States, Italy and Spain. The analysed material was cDNA or gDNA that came from T cells, B-cell-depleted T cells, or PBMCs.

Assay used: immunoSEQ multiplex PCR; TCRdb lists only in-frame clones, some missing. This sample has about 170,000 clones, with around 87% found just once. This clone was seen a single time. From germline, CDR1 is SGHRS and CDR2 YFSETQ. Germline trimming cut 3 bases from V and 8 bases from J; bases unmatched to any gene: 7. This CDR3 is built from 14 residues. Sequenced input: peripheral blood. The chain uses TRBV5-1 and TRBJ2-3; 9 nucleotides align to TRBD1. The TCR comes from a woman aged 80 or over in a cohort sampled during active or convalescent COVID-19. This chain's CDR3 is CASSSGQGGATQYF. The CDR3 DNA sequence: TGCGCCAGCAGCTCGGGACAGGGCGGCGCTACGCAGTATTTT.